A single sample is the source of the 5 T cell receptor beta chains below, sequenced in a study of blood T cell repertoires in COVID-19. Profiled with immunoSEQ multiplex PCR; TCRdb holds only in-frame clones, not every one. This sample has 60,000 to 70,000 clones, with roughly 80% found just once. The specimen was peripheral blood. These receptors were obtained from a human donor in a cohort sampled during active COVID-19.

The chain employs TRBV19 and TRBJ2-3; possibly TRBD2 for D (7 bases). This CDR3 region has 14 residues. The V gene lost 7 bases and the J gene lost 5 bases, with 16 bases spanning the gap. Germline CDR1 LNHDA, CDR2 SQIVND (reference sequence). In DNA, the CDR3 is TGTGCCAGTACCATGCTAGGGGGGGGAGATACGCAGTATTTT. Amino acids: CASTMLGGGDTQYF.

This chain uses TRBV2 with TRBJ2-1; D is ambiguous. This CDR3 region has 11 residues. Germline lookup yields CDR1 SNHLY and CDR2 FYNNEI. Trimming removed 6 bases at V and 8 bases at J, with 8 bases between. CDR3 in DNA: TGTGCCAGCAGGGGCGTGGATGAGCAGTTCTTC. It codes for CASRGVDEQFF.

V gene TRBV4-2 combines with J gene TRBJ1-6; D ambiguous. This CDR3 contains 13 residues. Germline V lookup: CDR1 LGHNA, CDR2 YNFKEQ. The V gene lost 0 bases and the J gene lost 7 bases, with 4 bases spanning the gap. The CDR3 sequence is CASSQDMNSPLHF. The DNA for the CDR3 is TGTGCCAGCAGCCAAGATATGAATTCACCCCTCCACTTT.

The rearrangement uses TRBV5-1 and TRBJ2-1, with a possible D match to TRBD1 (5 bases). The CDR3 has 16 residues. Germline V gene lookup returns CDR1 SGHRS and CDR2 YFSETQ. V lost 0 bases to trimming and J lost 2 bases, with 12 bases between them. The CDR3 sequence is CASSLGGGGAYNEQFF. CDR3 nucleotide sequence: TGCGCCAGCAGCTTGGGGGGCGGTGGGGCCTACAATGAGCAGTTCTTC.

This chain connects TRBV6-5 to TRBJ2-2; 8 bases fit TRBD1. The junction had 8 bases not matched to a gene; V was cut back by 8 bases and J by 3 bases. Germline V gene sequence: CDR1 MNHEY, CDR2 SVGAGI. This CDR3 is 15 amino acids long. The CDR3 sequence is CASGTGGSYTGELFF. CDR3 coding DNA: TGTGCCAGCGGTACAGGGGGGTCCTACACCGGGGAGCTGTTTTTT.